This is a list of T cell receptor beta chains from one sample in a study of Ad26.COV2.S vaccination and SARS-CoV-2 variants. Sequenced by immunoSEQ multiplex PCR; TCRdb stores in-frame clones only, minus some. This table holds 350,000 to 600,000 clones, approximately 90% found once. Here the sequenced sample was peripheral blood, taken in a trial of Ad26.COV2.S vaccine versus placebo. These receptor sequences come from a person aged 18-65 years who received the Ad26.COV2.S COVID-19 vaccine or a placebo. The CDR3 runs from the conserved cysteine through the conserved F or W. The D gene is left open where the match is weak. Some rows mark clone size as missing; the rest say once, few, many or name a class of expanded clone.

14	TRBV14	TRBJ1-3	.	.	TGTGCCAGCAGCCGCGACTTCTCTGGAAACACCATATATTTT	CASSRDFSGNTIYF
15	TRBV6-5	TRBJ2-7	TRBD1	.	TGTGCCAGCAGTTACTCGCAGGGGGCTCACTACGAGCAGTACTTC	CASSYSQGAHYEQYF
15	TRBV18	TRBJ1-2	TRBD1	.	TGTGCCAGCTCACCGTACCAGGGGGAGACCTATGGCTACACCTTC	CASSPYQGETYGYTF
16	TRBV24-1	TRBJ1-2	.	.	TGTGCCCCAACCACGGTGGACTTACCTTCTAACTATGGCTACACCTTC	CAPTTVDLPSNYGYTF
14	TRBV5-1	TRBJ2-2	.	.	TGCGCCAGCAGCATAAGGACCAACACCGGGGAGCTGTTTTTT	CASSIRTNTGELFF
14	TRBV7-9	TRBJ1-2	.	.	TGTGCCAGCAGCTTGTGGGCATTCTCGGGTGGCTACACCTTC	CASSLWAFSGGYTF
15	TRBV19	TRBJ1-5	.	.	TGTGCCAGTAGTATACGGGGCGCGAGCAATCAGCCCCAGCATTTT	CASSIRGASNQPQHF
16	TRBV5-8	TRBJ1-2	.	.	TGTGCCAGCAGCTGGCTAGGACTGGGACTCCCGGTTGGCTACACCTTC	CASSWLGLGLPVGYTF
15	TRBV6-6	TRBJ2-3	.	once	TGTGCCAGCAGTTTCCTACTGACGAGCACAGATACGCAGTATTTT	CASSFLLTSTDTQYF
15	TRBV7-8	TRBJ2-1	TRBD2	.	TGTGCCAGCAGGAAAATTAGCGGGCCCTACAATGAGCAGTTCTTC	CASRKISGPYNEQFF
16	TRBV5-1	TRBJ2-1	TRBD1	once	TGCGCCAGCAGCTTGGGTGGGACAGGAGGCTACAATGAGCAGTTCTTC	CASSLGGTGGYNEQFF
14	TRBV5-5	TRBJ2-7	.	.	TGTGCCAGCACCCCGCCCGGGACCTTGACCGAGCAGTACTTC	CASTPPGTLTEQYF
14	TRBV3-1/TRBV3-2	TRBJ2-1	.	.	TGTGCCAGCAGCCACCCCGTTCGGGGCCATGAGCAGTTCTTC	CASSHPVRGHEQFF
16	TRBV10-3	TRBJ1-1	.	.	TGTGCCATCAGTGAGTCGCGGCTAAATGGAGGCACTGAAGCTTTCTTT	CAISESRLNGGTEAFF
13	TRBV6-5	TRBJ1-1	TRBD1	.	TGTGCCAGCAGCCGTACAGGGGGGTTTGAAGCTTTCTTT	CASSRTGGFEAFF
15	TRBV6-5	TRBJ1-3	.	once	TGTGCCAGTACCTCTAGTGCCGTCTCTGGAAACACCATATATTTT	CASTSSAVSGNTIYF
18	TRBV19	TRBJ1-1	.	.	TGTGCCAGTAGTATCCCCTCCACGGGCCCGGGTCGCGACACTGAAGCTTTCTTT	CASSIPSTGPGRDTEAFF
13	TRBV19	TRBJ1-1	.	.	TGTGCCAGCAATACACAAATGAACACTGAAGCTTTCTTT	CASNTQMNTEAFF
12	TRBV6-2/TRBV6-3	TRBJ1-3	.	.	TGTGCCAGCAGTTACAGCGCAAACACCATATATTTT	CASSYSANTIYF
16	TRBV19	TRBJ1-1	.	.	TGTGCCAGTACCGAAATCTTCCCCACCCCCGACAGGCAAGCTTTCTTT	CASTEIFPTPDRQAFF
15	TRBV28	TRBJ2-7	.	.	TGTGCCAGCAGTCCCCCTGAGGGGGGCTCCTACGAGCAGTACTTC	CASSPPEGGSYEQYF
12	TRBV6-5	TRBJ2-2	.	.	TGTGCCAGCAGGGGGGTCACCGGGGAGCTGTTTTTT	CASRGVTGELFF
14	TRBV6-6	TRBJ1-1	.	.	TGTGCCAGCAGTCGGCAGGGAATGAACACTGAAGCTTTCTTT	CASSRQGMNTEAFF
15	TRBV5-1	TRBJ1-1	.	.	TGCGCCAGCAGCTTGGGAGGGACTGAAGGTATCGAAGCTTTCTTT	CASSLGGTEGIEAFF
18	TRBV19	TRBJ2-5	TRBD1	.	TGTGCCAGTAGTACCGGGACAGGGGGAATAGGGTACCAAGAGACCCAGTACTTC	CASSTGTGGIGYQETQYF
13	TRBV18	TRBJ2-1	.	.	TGTGCCAGCTCACCCCTCGGGCGCGATGAGCAGTTCTTC	CASSPLGRDEQFF
17	TRBV2	TRBJ2-4	.	.	TGTGCCAGCGGACCGGGATGGGGCCAGCAGCAGAAAAACATTCAGTACTTC	CASGPGWGQQQKNIQYF